This entry features one TCR beta chain sequence. Its antigen is unidentified. This record comes from a study of blood T cells in healthy people across ages. As for the study in general: For every two T cells, template switching captured about one barcoded beta molecule. Study observations and caveats: Any changes in expanded clonotypes were possibly confounded, as donor CMV status remained unknown.

It was with a sample-barcoded 5' primer and a J-beta primer mix that a second PCR of roughly 7 to 12 cycles was run. TCRdb re-called the 5' RACE reads with MiXCR, one entry per CDR3 protein. Here the sample spans some 760,000 distinct CDR3 sequences, around 25% being singletons. J was trimmed by 3 bases and V by 4 bases; bases with no gene match: 6. Germline-derived CDR1 and CDR2 are SGHRS and YFSETQ. The CDR3 totals 15 residues. This sample also appeared in a second study, on T cells of mothers and their children. As that study records: The cDNA synthesis received all extracted RNA, at about 1.5 ug per 15 ul. Sequencing got over 8 million TCR beta CDR3 reads from each mother and approximately 3 million from each child.

Sequencing used blood. This TCR came from a boy aged 5-17 years in good health. V is TRBV5-1 and J is TRBJ1-4; TRBD1 aligns across 7 bases. The CDR3 DNA follows: TGCGCCAGCAGCGCACAGGGGTTAGCTAATGAAAAACTGTTTTTT. It yields the protein CASSAQGLANEKLFF. Full variable domain (remainder filled in from reference TRBV5-1 and TRBJ1-4): KAGVTQTPRYLIKTRGQQVTLSCSPISGHRSVSWYQQTPGQGLQFLFEYFSETQRNKGNFPGRFSGRQFSNSRSEMNVSTLELGDSALYLCASSAQGLANEKLFFGSGTQLSVL.